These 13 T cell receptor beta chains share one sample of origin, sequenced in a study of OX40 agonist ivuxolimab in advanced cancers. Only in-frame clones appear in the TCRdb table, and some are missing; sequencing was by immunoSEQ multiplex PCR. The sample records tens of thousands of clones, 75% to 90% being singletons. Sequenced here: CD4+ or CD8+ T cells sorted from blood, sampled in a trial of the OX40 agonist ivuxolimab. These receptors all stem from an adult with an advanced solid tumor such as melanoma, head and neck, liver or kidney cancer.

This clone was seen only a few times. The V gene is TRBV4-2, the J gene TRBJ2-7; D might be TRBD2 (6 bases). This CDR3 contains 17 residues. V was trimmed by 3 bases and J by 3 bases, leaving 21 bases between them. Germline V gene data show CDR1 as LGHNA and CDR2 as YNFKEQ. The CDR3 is CASSHAGLGTDIYEQYF. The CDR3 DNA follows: TGTGCCAGCAGCCATGCGGGCCTGGGGACTGACATCTACGAGCAGTACTTC.

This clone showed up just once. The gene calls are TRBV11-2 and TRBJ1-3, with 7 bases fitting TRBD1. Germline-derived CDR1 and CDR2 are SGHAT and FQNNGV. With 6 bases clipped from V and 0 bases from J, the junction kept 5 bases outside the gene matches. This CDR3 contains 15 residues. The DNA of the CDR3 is TGTGCCAGCAGTTTGTCAGGGGGCTCTGGAAACACCATATATTTT. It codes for CASSLSGGSGNTIYF.

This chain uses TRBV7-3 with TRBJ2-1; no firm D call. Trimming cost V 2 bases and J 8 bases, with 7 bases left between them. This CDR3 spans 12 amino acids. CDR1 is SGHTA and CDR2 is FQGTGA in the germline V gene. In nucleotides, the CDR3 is TGTGCCAGCAGCTTAGTTGGCGATGAGCAGTTCTTC. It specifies CASSLVGDEQFF. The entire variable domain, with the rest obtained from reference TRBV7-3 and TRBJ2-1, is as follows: GAGVSQTPSNKVTEKGKYVELRCDPISGHTALYWYRQSLGQGPEFLIYFQGTGAADDSGLPNDRFFAVRPEGSVSTLKIQRTERGDSAVYLCASSLVGDEQFFGPGTRLTVL.

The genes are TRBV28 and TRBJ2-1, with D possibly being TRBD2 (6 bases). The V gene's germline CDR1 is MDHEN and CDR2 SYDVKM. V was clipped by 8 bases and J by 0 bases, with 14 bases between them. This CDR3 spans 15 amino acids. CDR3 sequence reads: CASDEGGFSYNEQFF. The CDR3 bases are TGTGCCAGCGACGAGGGAGGCTTCTCCTACAATGAGCAGTTCTTC.

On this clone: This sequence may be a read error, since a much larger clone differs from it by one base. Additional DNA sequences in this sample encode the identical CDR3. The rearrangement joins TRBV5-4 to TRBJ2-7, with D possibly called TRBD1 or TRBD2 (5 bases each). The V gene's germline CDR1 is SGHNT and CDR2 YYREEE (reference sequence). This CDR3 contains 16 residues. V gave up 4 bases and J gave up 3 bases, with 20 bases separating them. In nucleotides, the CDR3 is TGTGCCAGCAGCCCGGCCGGGGCCAGCAACTACTACGAGCAGTACTTC. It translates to CASSPAGASNYYEQYF. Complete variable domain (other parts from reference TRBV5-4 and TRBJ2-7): ETGVTQSPTHLIKTRGQQVTLRCSSQSGHNTVSWYQQALGQGPQFIFQYYREEENGRGNFPPRFSGLQFPNYSSELNVNALELDDSALYLCASSPAGASNYYEQYFGPGTRLTVT.

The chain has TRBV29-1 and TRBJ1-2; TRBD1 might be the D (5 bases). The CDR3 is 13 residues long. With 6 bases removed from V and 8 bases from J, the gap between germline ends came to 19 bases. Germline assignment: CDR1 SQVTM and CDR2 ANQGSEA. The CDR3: CSVVKAGEVGYTF. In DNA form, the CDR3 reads TGCAGCGTCGTGAAGGCGGGGGAGGTAGGCTACACCTTC.

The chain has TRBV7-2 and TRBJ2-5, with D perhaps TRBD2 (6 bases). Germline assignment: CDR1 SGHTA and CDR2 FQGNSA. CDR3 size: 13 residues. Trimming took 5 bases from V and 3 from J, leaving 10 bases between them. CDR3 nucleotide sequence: TGTGCCAGCAGCGTTGAGCGGGAAGAGACCCAGTACTTC. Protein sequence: CASSVEREETQYF.

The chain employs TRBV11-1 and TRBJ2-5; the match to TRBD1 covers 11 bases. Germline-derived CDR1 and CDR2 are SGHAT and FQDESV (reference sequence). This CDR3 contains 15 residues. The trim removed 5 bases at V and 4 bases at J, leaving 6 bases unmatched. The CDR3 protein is CASSLTGQGVETQYF. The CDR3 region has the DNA TGTGCCAGCAGCCTTACGGGACAGGGGGTAGAGACCCAGTACTTC.

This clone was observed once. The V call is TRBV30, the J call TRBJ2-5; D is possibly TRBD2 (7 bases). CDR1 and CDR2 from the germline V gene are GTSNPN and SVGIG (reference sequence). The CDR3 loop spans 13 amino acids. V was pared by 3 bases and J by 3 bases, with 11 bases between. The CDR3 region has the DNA TGTGCCTGGAGCCTAGGGGGGGAAGAGACCCAGTACTTC. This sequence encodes CAWSLGGEETQYF.

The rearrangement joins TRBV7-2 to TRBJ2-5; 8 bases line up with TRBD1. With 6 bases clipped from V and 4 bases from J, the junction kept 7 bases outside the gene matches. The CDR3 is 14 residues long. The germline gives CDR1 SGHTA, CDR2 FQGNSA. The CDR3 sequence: CASSSQGTGETQYF. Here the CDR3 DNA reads TGTGCCAGCAGTTCACAGGGGACAGGAGAGACCCAGTACTTC.

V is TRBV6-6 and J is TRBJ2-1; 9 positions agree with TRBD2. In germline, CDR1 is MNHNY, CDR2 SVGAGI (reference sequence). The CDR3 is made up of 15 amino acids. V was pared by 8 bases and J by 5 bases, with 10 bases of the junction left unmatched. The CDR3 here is CASGDSGRSDNEQFF. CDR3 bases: TGTGCCAGCGGCGATAGCGGGAGAAGCGACAATGAGCAGTTCTTC.

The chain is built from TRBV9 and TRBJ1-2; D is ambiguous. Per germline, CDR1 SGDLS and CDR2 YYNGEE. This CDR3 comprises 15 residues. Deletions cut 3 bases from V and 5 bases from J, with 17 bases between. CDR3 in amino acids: CASSESVAYGYGYTF. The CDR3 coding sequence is TGTGCCAGCAGCGAGTCCGTGGCTTATGGATATGGCTACACCTTC.

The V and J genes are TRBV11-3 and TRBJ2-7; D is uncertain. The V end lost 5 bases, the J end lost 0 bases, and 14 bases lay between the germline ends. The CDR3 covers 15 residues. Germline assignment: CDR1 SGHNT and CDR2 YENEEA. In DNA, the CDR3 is TGTGCCAGCAGCATCAGTTCTCCGGGCTCCTACGAGCAGTACTTC. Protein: CASSISSPGSYEQYF.